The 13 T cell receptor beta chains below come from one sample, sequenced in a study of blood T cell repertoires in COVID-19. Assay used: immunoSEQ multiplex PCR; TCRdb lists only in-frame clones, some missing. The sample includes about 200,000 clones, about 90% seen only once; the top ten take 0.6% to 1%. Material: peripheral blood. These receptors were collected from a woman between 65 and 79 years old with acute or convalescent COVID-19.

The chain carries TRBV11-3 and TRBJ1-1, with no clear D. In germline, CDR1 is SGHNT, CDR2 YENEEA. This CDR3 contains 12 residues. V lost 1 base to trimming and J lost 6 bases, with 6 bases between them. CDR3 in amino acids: CASSLGSAEAFF. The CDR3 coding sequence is TGTGCCAGCAGCTTAGGGAGTGCTGAAGCTTTCTTT.

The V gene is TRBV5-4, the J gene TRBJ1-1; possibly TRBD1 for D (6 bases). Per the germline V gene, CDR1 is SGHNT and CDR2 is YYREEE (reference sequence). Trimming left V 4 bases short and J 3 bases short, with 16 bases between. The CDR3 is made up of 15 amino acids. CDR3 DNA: TGTGCCAGCAGCAAGGGCGGGAGGGGGGACACTGAAGCTTTCTTT. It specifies CASSKGGRGDTEAFF. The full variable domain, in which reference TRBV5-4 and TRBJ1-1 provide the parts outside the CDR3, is ETGVTQSPTHLIKTRGQQVTLRCSSQSGHNTVSWYQQALGQGPQFIFQYYREEENGRGNFPPRFSGLQFPNYSSELNVNALELDDSALYLCASSKGGRGDTEAFFGQGTRLTVV.

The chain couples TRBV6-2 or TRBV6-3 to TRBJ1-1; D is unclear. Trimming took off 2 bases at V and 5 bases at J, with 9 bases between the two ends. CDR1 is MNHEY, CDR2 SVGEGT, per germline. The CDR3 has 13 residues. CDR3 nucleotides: TGTGCCAGCAGTTACGAGGAATGGACTGAAGCTTTCTTT. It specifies CASSYEEWTEAFF.

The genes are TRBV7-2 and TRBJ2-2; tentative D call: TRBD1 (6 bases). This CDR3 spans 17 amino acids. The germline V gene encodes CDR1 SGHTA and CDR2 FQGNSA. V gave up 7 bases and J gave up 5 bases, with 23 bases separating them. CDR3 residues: CASTPDSGPRGTGELFF. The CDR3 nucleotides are TGTGCCAGCACCCCCGACTCCGGTCCTAGGGGGACCGGGGAGCTGTTTTTT.

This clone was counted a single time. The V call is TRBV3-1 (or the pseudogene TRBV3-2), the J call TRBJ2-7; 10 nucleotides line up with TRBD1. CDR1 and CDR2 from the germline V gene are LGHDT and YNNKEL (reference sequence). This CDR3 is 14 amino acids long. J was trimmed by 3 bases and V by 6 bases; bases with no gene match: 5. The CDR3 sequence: CASRPGTGVYEQYF. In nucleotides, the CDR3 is TGTGCCAGCAGGCCCGGGACAGGGGTCTACGAGCAGTACTTC.

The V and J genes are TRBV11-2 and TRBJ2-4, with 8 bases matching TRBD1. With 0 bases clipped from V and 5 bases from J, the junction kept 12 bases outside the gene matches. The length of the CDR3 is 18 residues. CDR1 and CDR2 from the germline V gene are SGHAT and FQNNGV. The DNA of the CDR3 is TGTGCCAGCAGCTTAGATCGGAGGGCAGGGGGCGGTGAAAACATTCAGTACTTC. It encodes CASSLDRRAGGGENIQYF. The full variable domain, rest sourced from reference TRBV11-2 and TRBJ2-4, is EAGVAQSPRYKIIEKRQSVAFWCNPISGHATLYWYQQILGQGPKLLIQFQNNGVVDDSQLPKDRFSAERLKGVDSTLKIQPAKLEDSAVYLCASSLDRRAGGGENIQYFGAGTRLSVL.

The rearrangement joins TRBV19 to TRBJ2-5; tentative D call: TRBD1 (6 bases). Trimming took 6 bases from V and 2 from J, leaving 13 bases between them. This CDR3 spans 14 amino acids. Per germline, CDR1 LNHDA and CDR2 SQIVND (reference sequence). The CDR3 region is CASRRQDTQETQYF. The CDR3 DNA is TGTGCCAGTAGACGACAGGACACTCAAGAGACCCAGTACTTC.

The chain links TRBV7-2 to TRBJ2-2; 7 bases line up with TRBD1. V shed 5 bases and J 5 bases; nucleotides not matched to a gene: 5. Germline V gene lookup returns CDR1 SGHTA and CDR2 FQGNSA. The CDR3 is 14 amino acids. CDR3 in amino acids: CASSLTTGTGELFF. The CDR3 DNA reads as TGTGCCAGCAGCCTAACGACAGGGACCGGGGAGCTGTTTTTT.

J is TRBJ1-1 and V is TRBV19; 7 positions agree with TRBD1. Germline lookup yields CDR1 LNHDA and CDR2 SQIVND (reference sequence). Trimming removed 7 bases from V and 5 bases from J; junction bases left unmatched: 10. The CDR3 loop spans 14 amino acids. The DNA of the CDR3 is TGTGCCAGTACTACAGACAGGGCGGTAACTGAAGCTTTCTTT. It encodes CASTTDRAVTEAFF. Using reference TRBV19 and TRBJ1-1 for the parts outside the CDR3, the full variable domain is DGGITQSPKYLFRKEGQNVTLSCEQNLNHDAMYWYRQDPGQGLRLIYYSQIVNDFQKGDIAEGYSVSREKKESFPLTVTSAQKNPTAFYLCASTTDRAVTEAFFGQGTRLTVV.

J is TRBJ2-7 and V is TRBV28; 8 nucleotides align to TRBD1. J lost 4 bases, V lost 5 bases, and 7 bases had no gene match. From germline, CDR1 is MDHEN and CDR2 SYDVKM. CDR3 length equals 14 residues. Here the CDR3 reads CASSKSTGVYEQYF. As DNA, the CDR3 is TGTGCCAGCAGTAAATCGACAGGGGTGTACGAGCAGTACTTC.

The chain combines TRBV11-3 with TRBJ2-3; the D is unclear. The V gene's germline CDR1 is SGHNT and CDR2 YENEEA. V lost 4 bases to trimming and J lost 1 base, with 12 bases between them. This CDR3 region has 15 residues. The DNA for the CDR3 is TGTGCCAGCAGCTCTCGGTATCGGGGCACAGATACGCAGTATTTT. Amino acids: CASSSRYRGTDTQYF.

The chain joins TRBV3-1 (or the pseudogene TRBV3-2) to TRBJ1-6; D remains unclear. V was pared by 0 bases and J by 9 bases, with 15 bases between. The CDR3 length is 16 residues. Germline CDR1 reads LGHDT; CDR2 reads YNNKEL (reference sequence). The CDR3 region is CASSQDRGAPGSPLHF. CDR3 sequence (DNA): TGTGCCAGCAGCCAAGACCGGGGTGCTCCGGGTTCACCCCTCCACTTT.

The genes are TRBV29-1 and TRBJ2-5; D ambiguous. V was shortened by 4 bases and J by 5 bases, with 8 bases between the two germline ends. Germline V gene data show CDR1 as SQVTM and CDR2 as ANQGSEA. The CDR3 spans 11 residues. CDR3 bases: TGCAGCGTTGGAGACCTGGAGACCCAGTACTTC. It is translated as CSVGDLETQYF.